The T cell receptor beta chain described here comes from a study of regulatory T cells in long-lasting Graves disease. For TCR beta, libraries came from iRepertoire HTBI primers and Arm-PCR of CDR3 regions. TCRdb used MiXCR to reprocess the multiplex PCR reads, holding one entry per CDR3 protein. The sample shows around 430,000 distinct CDR3 sequences, under 25% of them seen only once. Regarding the study as a whole: Favored usage of TRBV28, TRBJ1-2 and TRBJ2-5 was recorded in persistent disease.

This clonotype was picked up many times. The antigen remains undetermined. Described time point: persistent/refractory GD, antithyroid drugs over 5 years with positive TRAb. Following extraction of RNA from PBMCs, that RNA was used to make the TCR library. Peripheral blood, nine milliliters of it, was drawn into EDTA tubes. This CDR3 is 12 amino acids long. V lost 0 bases, J lost 9 bases, and 11 bases lay in between. In germline, CDR1 is DFQATT, CDR2 SNEGSKA (reference sequence). Sequencing used peripheral blood mononuclear cells (PBMCs), obtained when the disease was refractory, from a patient treated with antithyroid drugs. The chain recombines TRBV20-1 with TRBJ1-1; D not certain. This TCR was recovered from a female donor with Graves disease. The CDR3: CSARDRASQAFF. The CDR3 coding sequence is TGCAGTGCTAGAGATCGGGCATCCCAAGCTTTCTTT.